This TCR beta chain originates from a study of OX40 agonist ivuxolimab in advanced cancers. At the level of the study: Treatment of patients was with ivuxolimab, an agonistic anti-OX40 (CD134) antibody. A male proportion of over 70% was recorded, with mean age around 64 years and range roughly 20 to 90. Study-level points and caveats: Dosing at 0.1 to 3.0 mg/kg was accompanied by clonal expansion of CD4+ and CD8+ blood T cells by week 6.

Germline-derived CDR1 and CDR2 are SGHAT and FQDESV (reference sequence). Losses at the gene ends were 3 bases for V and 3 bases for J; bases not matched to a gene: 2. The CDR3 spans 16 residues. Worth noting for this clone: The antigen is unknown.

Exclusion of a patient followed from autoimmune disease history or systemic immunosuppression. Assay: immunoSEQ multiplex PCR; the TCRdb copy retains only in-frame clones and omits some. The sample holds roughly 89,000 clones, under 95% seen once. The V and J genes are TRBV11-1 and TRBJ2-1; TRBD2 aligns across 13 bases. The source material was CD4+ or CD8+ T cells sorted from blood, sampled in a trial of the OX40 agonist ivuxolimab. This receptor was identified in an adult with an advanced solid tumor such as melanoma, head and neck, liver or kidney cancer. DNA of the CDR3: TGTGCCAGCAGCTTTCGGACTAGCGGGGGCTACAATGAGCAGTTCTTC. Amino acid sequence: CASSFRTSGGYNEQFF.